Below, 17 T cell receptor beta chains from the same sample are listed, as sequenced in a study of cytomegalovirus exposure and HLA in healthy donors. The PCR ran on 60 Vbeta and 13 Jbeta primers. Libraries were prepared by immunoSEQ multiplex PCR; TCRdb keeps only in-frame clonotypes and omits some of them. The sample lists about 96,000 clones; about three quarters were seen once. The specimen sequenced was PBMCs. The source of these receptors is a man aged 50 to 60 in good health and CMV-seropositive.

The V call is TRBV13, the J call TRBJ1-6, with 10 nucleotides matching TRBD1. The CDR3 has 14 residues. Germline V gene data show CDR1 as PRHDT and CDR2 as FYEKMQ (reference sequence). V shed 5 bases and J 9 bases; nucleotides not matched to a gene: 4. CDR3 sequence reads: CASSLGQGGSPLHF. The CDR3 DNA reads TGTGCCAGCAGCCTCGGACAGGGGGGTTCACCCCTCCACTTT.

This clone came up a few times. The chain links TRBV11-1 to TRBJ1-6, with D possibly matching TRBD1 (5 bases). This CDR3 has 15 amino acids. The germline CDR1 and CDR2 sequences are SGHAT and FQDESV (reference sequence). Trimming removed 5 bases from V and 4 bases from J, with 12 bases in between. The CDR3 loop is CASSPGGVYNSPLHF. The CDR3 DNA follows: TGTGCCAGCAGCCCCGGGGGTGTATATAATTCACCCCTCCACTTT.

The gene calls are TRBV6-6 and TRBJ1-6, with D tentatively TRBD1 (6 bases). The CDR3 extends over 14 amino acids. Germline loops: CDR1 MNHNY, CDR2 SVGAGI (reference sequence). V was shortened by 6 bases and J by 0 bases, with 6 bases between the two germline ends. DNA of the CDR3: TGTGCCAGCAGGGACAGCTCCTATAATTCACCCCTCCACTTT. Its protein product is CASRDSSYNSPLHF.

This clone was seen once. The chain couples TRBV6-9 to TRBJ2-2, with TRBD1 matching over 9 bases. The CDR3 is 16 amino acids. Trimming at V came to 2 bases and at J to 6 bases, leaving 7 bases not matched to a gene. Germline V gene sequence: CDR1 MNHGY, CDR2 SVAAGI. CDR3 sequence reads: CASSYLDRGRAGELFF. The CDR3 coding sequence is TGTGCCAGCAGTTATCTCGACAGGGGGAGGGCCGGGGAGCTGTTTTTT.

The chain is built from TRBV13 and TRBJ1-2; 9 bases are shared with TRBD1. This CDR3 has 16 residues. CDR1 PRHDT and CDR2 FYEKMQ come from the germline V gene (reference sequence). After removal of 6 bases from V and 8 bases from J, the junction contained 16 bases not matched to a gene. The DNA for the CDR3 is TGTGCCAGCAGGTGGGAACTTTCCGGGACAGGGAGCGGCTACACCTTC. Translating it yields CASRWELSGTGSGYTF.

This chain links TRBV4-2 with TRBJ2-3, with D tentatively TRBD1 (5 bases). The CDR3 has 15 amino acids. Looked up from germline, CDR1 is LGHNA and CDR2 is YNFKEQ. With 0 bases removed from V and 4 bases from J, the gap between germline ends came to 11 bases. The CDR3 bases are TGTGCCAGCAGCCAAGATTTTCCAGGGCCAGATACGCAGTATTTT. Encoded protein: CASSQDFPGPDTQYF.

This clone was detected only a few times. The chain uses TRBV7-2 and TRBJ2-7; possibly TRBD1 for D (5 bases). Germline CDR1 is SGHTA and CDR2 is FQGNSA. The CDR3 is made up of 15 amino acids. V gave up 1 base and J gave up 1 base, with 11 bases separating them. The CDR3 DNA follows: TGTGCCAGCAGCTTAGGACAGCTAAGTTCCTACGAGCAGTACTTC. Encoded protein: CASSLGQLSSYEQYF.

In its sample, this clone was seen a few times. The V gene is TRBV30, the J gene TRBJ2-2; 13 nucleotides match TRBD2. The CDR3 consists of 15 residues. V lost 4 bases, J lost 4 bases, and 3 bases stayed unmatched. Germline V gene data show CDR1 as GTSNPN and CDR2 as SVGIG (reference sequence). CDR3 bases: TGTGCCTGGACTCGGACTAGCGGGGGCACCGGGGAGCTGTTTTTT. Translation: CAWTRTSGGTGELFF.

The chain links TRBV7-2 to TRBJ1-6; D is ambiguous. The CDR3 has 12 amino acids. V was cut by 1 base and J by 14 bases, with 9 bases left in between. Germline CDR1 SGHTA, CDR2 FQGNSA. CDR3 region: CASSLDKRTLHF. In DNA form, the CDR3 reads TGTGCCAGCAGCTTAGACAAGCGCACCCTCCACTTT.

This clone has a handful of counts. Other DNA sequences in the sample encode the same CDR3. This rearrangement joins TRBV7-9 to TRBJ2-7; 8 bases agree with TRBD1. V was clipped by 6 bases and J by 3 bases; unmatched bases: 7. The V gene's germline CDR1 is SEHNR and CDR2 FQNEAQ (reference sequence). This CDR3 contains 14 residues. CDR3 sequence (DNA): TGTGCCAGCAGTTTGGGGACAGGTAGCTACGAGCAGTACTTC. Translated: CASSLGTGSYEQYF.

The gene calls are TRBV13 and TRBJ1-4, with TRBD1 as a possible D gene (5 bases). CDR3 size: 13 residues. Germline V lookup: CDR1 PRHDT, CDR2 FYEKMQ (reference sequence). Trimming removed 5 bases from V and 7 bases from J, with 11 bases in between. The CDR3 protein is CASSPGRVEKLFF. The DNA of the CDR3 is TGTGCCAGCAGCCCAGGGAGGGTTGAAAAACTGTTTTTT.

The chain recombines TRBV19 with TRBJ2-2, with a weak D call TRBD2 (7 bases). The CDR3 contains 17 residues. Trimming removed 1 base at V and 5 bases at J, with 17 bases between. Germline CDR1 is LNHDA and CDR2 is SQIVND (reference sequence). CDR3 residues: CASSIGKGGSGTGELFF. As DNA, the CDR3 is TGTGCCAGTAGTATAGGCAAGGGGGGGTCCGGGACCGGGGAGCTGTTTTTT.

This chain joins TRBV18 and TRBJ2-7; tentatively, D is TRBD1 (6 bases). CDR3 length: 14 amino acids. The germline V gene has CDR1 KGHSH and CDR2 LQKENI. V was cut by 4 bases and J by 7 bases, with 17 bases left in between. CDR3 nucleotides: TGTGCCAGCTCACTCGACAGGTCCGTGGGGGAGCAGTACTTC. Protein sequence: CASSLDRSVGEQYF. The full variable domain, in which reference TRBV18 and TRBJ2-7 provide the parts outside the CDR3, is NAGVMQNPRHLVRRRGQEARLRCSPMKGHSHVYWYRQLPEEGLKFMVYLQKENIIDESGMPKERFSAEFPKEGPSILRIQQVVRGDSAAYFCASSLDRSVGEQYFGPGTRLTVT.

CDR3 region: CASSYSTGGGEKLFF. Written as DNA, the CDR3 is TGTGCCAGCAGTTACTCGACAGGGGGAGGTGAAAAACTGTTTTTT. The chain couples TRBV6-6 to TRBJ1-4; TRBD1 aligns across 9 bases. CDR3 length: 15 amino acids. The trim removed 0 bases at V and 7 bases at J, leaving 3 bases unmatched. In germline, CDR1 is MNHNY, CDR2 SVGAGI (reference sequence).

This clone showed up just a few times. The chain employs TRBV15 and TRBJ2-1, with TRBD1 as a possible D gene (6 bases). CDR1 is LNHNV and CDR2 is YYDKDF in the germline V gene (reference sequence). The CDR3 extends over 15 amino acids. V was clipped by 1 base and J by 2 bases, with 9 bases between them. The CDR3 protein is CATSRGRDTYNEQFF. As DNA, the CDR3 is TGTGCCACCAGCAGAGGCCGGGACACCTACAATGAGCAGTTCTTC.

This chain connects TRBV4-1 to TRBJ2-5, with TRBD2 identical over 7 bases. The CDR3 is made up of 14 amino acids. The junction had 7 bases not matched to a gene; V was cut back by 4 bases and J by 5 bases. Germline CDR1 reads MGHRA; CDR2 reads YSYEKL. The CDR3 is CASSLLSGGETQYF. Here the CDR3 DNA reads TGCGCCAGCAGCCTACTCTCCGGGGGGGAGACCCAGTACTTC.

This chain connects TRBV28 to TRBJ1-1; 7 nucleotides align to TRBD1. V trimming: 5 bases; J trimming: 2 bases; junction bases outside the gene matches: 11. The V gene's germline CDR1 is MDHEN and CDR2 SYDVKM. This CDR3 comprises 16 residues. The DNA for the CDR3 is TGTGCCAGCAGTCCAGCTGGGACAGACTCTAACACTGAAGCTTTCTTT. Translation: CASSPAGTDSNTEAFF.